Below, 10 T cell receptor beta chains from the same sample are listed, as sequenced in a study of blood T cell repertoires in COVID-19. TCRdb keeps only in-frame clones here, not all; method: immunoSEQ multiplex PCR. The top ten clones hold around 1.1% of a sample with under 500,000 clones, roughly nine tenths of them seen once. The material sequenced was PBMCs or T cells enriched from blood (not recorded which). The receptors derive from a young man who had recovered from COVID-19.

The chain has TRBV5-4 and TRBJ2-3, with 12 bases aligning to TRBD2. V was clipped by 0 bases and J by 6 bases; unmatched bases: 5. Germline loops: CDR1 SGHNT, CDR2 YYREEE (reference sequence). There are 16 residues in the CDR3. The CDR3 bases are TGTGCCAGCAGCTTGGGACTAGCGGGAGTGGGGGATACGCAGTATTTT. This encodes CASSLGLAGVGDTQYF.

This chain joins TRBV11-2 and TRBJ2-7, with 9 bases aligning to TRBD2. V lost 3 bases to trimming and J lost 5 bases; unmatched junction nucleotides: 11. The CDR3 covers 16 residues. Germline lookup yields CDR1 SGHAT and CDR2 FQNNGV. In DNA, the CDR3 is TGTGCCAGCAGCTTCAGAACGGGACTAGCTCTTGACGAGCAGTACTTC. Amino acids: CASSFRTGLALDEQYF.

The V call is TRBV5-1, the J call TRBJ2-3, with 8 bases identical to TRBD2. Trimming at V came to 4 bases and at J to 2 bases, leaving 9 bases not matched to a gene. Germline V CDR1 and CDR2: SGHRS, YFSETQ. CDR3 length: 16 amino acids. The CDR3 DNA is TGCGCCAGCAGCCCACAAACTAGCGGACTCACAGATACGCAGTATTTT. Amino acid sequence: CASSPQTSGLTDTQYF.

The J gene is TRBJ1-1, the V gene TRBV28, with D possibly matching TRBD1 (5 bases). Germline CDR1 and CDR2: MDHEN and SYDVKM. V was clipped by 6 bases and J by 10 bases, with 18 bases between them. The length of the CDR3 is 13 residues. The CDR3, as DNA: TGTGCCAGCAGCCCGGGACCCAGCGGGGGAGCTTTCTTT. It is translated as CASSPGPSGGAFF.

V and J are TRBV5-6 and TRBJ1-2, with TRBD1 matching over 9 bases. This CDR3 is built from 14 residues. Per the germline V gene, CDR1 is SGHDT and CDR2 is YYEEEE. Losses at the gene ends were 4 bases for V and 5 bases for J; bases not matched to a gene: 6. The CDR3 region is CASSDGTGIYGYTF. The CDR3, as DNA: TGTGCCAGCAGCGATGGGACAGGGATATATGGCTACACCTTC.

This chain joins TRBV7-9 and TRBJ2-7; tentative D call: TRBD2 (5 bases). The CDR3 spans 17 residues. Germline V gene data show CDR1 as SEHNR and CDR2 as FQNEAQ (reference sequence). V shed 1 base and J shed 2 bases, with 18 bases lying between them. The DNA for the CDR3 is TGTGCCAGCAGCTTAGACGAGCCGAGAGGGAGTCCCTACGAGCAGTACTTC. As protein: CASSLDEPRGSPYEQYF.

This clone was seen a handful of times. Other nucleotide sequences from this sample produce the same CDR3. This chain uses TRBV18 with TRBJ1-1; D possibly corresponds to TRBD1 (5 bases). Germline CDR1 and CDR2: KGHSH and LQKENI. The CDR3 runs to 15 residues. Trimming removed 0 bases from V and 0 bases from J, with 8 bases in between. The CDR3 sequence is CASSPPGAMNTEAFF. The DNA for the CDR3 is TGTGCCAGCTCACCACCAGGGGCAATGAACACTGAAGCTTTCTTT.

V gene TRBV5-4 combines with J gene TRBJ2-2; D is perhaps TRBD1 (5 bases). The CDR3 is made up of 12 amino acids. V shed 5 bases and J shed 8 bases, with 10 bases lying between them. Germline assignment: CDR1 SGHNT and CDR2 YYREEE (reference sequence). CDR3 in DNA: TGTGCCAGCAGAGCCGCAGGGGGGGAGCTGTTTTTT. Protein sequence: CASRAAGGELFF.

This chain uses TRBV11-2 with TRBJ2-3; 7 bases agree with TRBD2. Per germline, CDR1 SGHAT and CDR2 FQNNGV. The CDR3 covers 16 residues. V was clipped by 0 bases and J by 5 bases; unmatched bases: 8. As DNA, the CDR3 is TGTGCCAGCAGCTTAGAATCACTAGCGCTTATAGATACGCAGTATTTT. It encodes CASSLESLALIDTQYF. The whole variable domain, remainder taken from reference TRBV11-2 and TRBJ2-3, is EAGVAQSPRYKIIEKRQSVAFWCNPISGHATLYWYQQILGQGPKLLIQFQNNGVVDDSQLPKDRFSAERLKGVDSTLKIQPAKLEDSAVYLCASSLESLALIDTQYFGPGTRLTVL.

This chain uses TRBV6-5 with TRBJ2-7, with a possible D match to TRBD2 (6 bases). The germline V gene has CDR1 MNHEY and CDR2 SVGAGI. The CDR3 consists of 15 residues. The V and J ends lost 2 bases and 5 bases respectively, with 16 bases between them. The CDR3 sequence is CASSYNPGGFDEQYF. DNA for the CDR3: TGTGCCAGCAGTTACAATCCTGGAGGGTTCGACGAGCAGTACTTC.